A selection of T cell receptor beta chains follows, all from one sample in a study of blood T cells in healthy people across ages. MiXCR, applied by TCRdb to the 5' RACE reads, yields one record per CDR3 protein. The sample has hundreds of thousands of distinct CDR3 sequences; 20% to 25% are singletons. Specimen: blood. Receptors originate from a man aged 70-80 years in good health. CDR3s include the opening cysteine and the closing phenylalanine or tryptophan. D genes are given only for firm matches. The size field is filled for only some rows; it gives once, few, many or a size class.

J gene,D gene,clone size,V gene,CDR3 DNA,CDR3 protein
TRBJ2-7,TRBD1,few,TRBV20-1,TGCAGTGCCATTGGACAGGGGCGGCACGAGCAGTACTTC,CSAIGQGRHEQYF
TRBJ2-1,.,few,TRBV24-1,TGTGCCACCAGTGATTTAGGGGATGACACATACAATGAGCAGTTCTTC,CATSDLGDDTYNEQFF
TRBJ2-5,TRBD2,few,TRBV4-2,TGTGCCAGCAGCCGCCGACTAGCCGATGAGGAGACCCAGTACTTC,CASSRRLADEETQYF
TRBJ2-7,.,.,TRBV19,TGTGCCAGTAGTCCCCGGGACACCGAGACCTACGAGCAGTACTTC,CASSPRDTETYEQYF
TRBJ2-5,.,.,TRBV3-1,TGTGCCAGCAGCCAAGATGCGAGGGGGGGAGAGACCCAGTACTTC,CASSQDARGGETQYF
TRBJ2-2,.,once,TRBV14,TGTGCCAGCAGCCATGAGTTAGTAGCGACCGGGGAGCTGTTTTTT,CASSHELVATGELFF
TRBJ2-1,TRBD1,.,TRBV3-1,TGTGCCAGCAGCCAAGGGGACAGGATGTACAATGAGCAGTTCTTC,CASSQGDRMYNEQFF
TRBJ2-5,.,few,TRBV27,TGTGCCAGCGGAACTCACCCAGAGACCCAGTACTTC,CASGTHPETQYF
TRBJ2-7,TRBD1,few,TRBV20-1,TGCAGTGCTGAACAGGGACAGAGCTCCTACGAGCAGTACTTC,CSAEQGQSSYEQYF
TRBJ2-5,TRBD2,few,TRBV7-9,TGTGCCAGCAGTAGGACTAGCGGGCAAACCTACGGGCAGTACTTC,CASSRTSGQTYGQYF
TRBJ1-3,TRBD1,.,TRBV27,TGTGCCAGCAGTTTATCGACGCCGGGACAGGGGGCTGGAAACACCATATATTTT,CASSLSTPGQGAGNTIYF
TRBJ1-3,.,.,TRBV6-2/TRBV6-3,TGTGCCAGCAGTTACGACACTGGAAACACCATATATTTT,CASSYDTGNTIYF
TRBJ1-1,.,.,TRBV20-1,TGCAGTGCGTCTCAGAGGGCCCAACCTTTGAACACTGAAGCTTTCTTT,CSASQRAQPLNTEAFF
TRBJ2-7,.,.,TRBV11-2,TGTGCCAGCAGCTTAGTCTTAGGGATAAAACCCTACGAGCAGTACTTC,CASSLVLGIKPYEQYF
TRBJ2-5,TRBD2,few,TRBV20-1,TGCAGTGTGTTAGCGGGACAATACCAAGAGACCCAGTACTTC,CSVLAGQYQETQYF
TRBJ2-7,TRBD1,few,TRBV6-4,TGTGCCAGCAGTCACTACGGGACAGGTTGGTCCTACGAGCAGTACTTC,CASSHYGTGWSYEQYF
TRBJ2-5,TRBD2,few,TRBV29-1,TGCAGCGTTGAGCCCCGACTAGCGGCACTCCAAGAGACCCAGTACTTC,CSVEPRLAALQETQYF
TRBJ2-4,.,.,TRBV20-1,TGCAGTGCTAGAGAGGCAGGGAACATTCAGTACTTC,CSAREAGNIQYF
TRBJ2-1,.,few,TRBV12-3/TRBV12-4,TGTGCCAGCAGTTCCAGACATGAGCAGTTCTTC,CASSSRHEQFF
TRBJ1-2,.,.,TRBV20-1,TGCAGTGCTAGAGATCCGGGACTTGCTAACTATGGCTACACCTTC,CSARDPGLANYGYTF
TRBJ2-5,.,.,TRBV6-1,TGTGCCGGCAGTGAAGTCCCCCAGGGTTGGGAGACCCAGTACTTC,CAGSEVPQGWETQYF
TRBJ2-1,TRBD2,.,TRBV7-2,TGTGCCAGCAGCGTCCCGGGACTAGCGAGGAATGAGCAGTTCTTC,CASSVPGLARNEQFF
TRBJ2-3,.,.,TRBV27,TGTGCCAGCAGTTTGGAGGGGCTGGGAGATACGCAGTATTTT,CASSLEGLGDTQYF
TRBJ2-7,TRBD2,few,TRBV10-3,TGTGCCATCAGTGAACTAGCGGGAGGAAGGTACGAGCAGTACTTC,CAISELAGGRYEQYF
TRBJ1-2,TRBD1,.,TRBV3-1,TGTGCCAGCAGCCAACCCGGGACAGGGGGAGGCTACACCTTC,CASSQPGTGGGYTF
TRBJ2-7,.,.,TRBV6-1,TGTGCCAGCAGGACCCCTGGTAGCTCCTACGAGCAGTACTTC,CASRTPGSSYEQYF
TRBJ2-3,.,few,TRBV28,TGTGCCAGCAGTATCTATACCACAGATACGCAGTATTTT,CASSIYTTDTQYF
TRBJ2-7,TRBD1,few,TRBV20-1,TGCAGTGCTTCCGGGACAGGGAATTGGAACTACGAGCAGTACTTC,CSASGTGNWNYEQYF
TRBJ1-2,TRBD1,few,TRBV28,TGTGCCAGCAGTCCGGGGACAGGAGTCTATGGCTACACCTTC,CASSPGTGVYGYTF
TRBJ2-4,.,.,TRBV4-3,TGCGCCAGCAGCCAAGGGGTCCATACGAACATTCAGTACTTC,CASSQGVHTNIQYF
TRBJ1-4,.,.,TRBV5-4,TGTGCCAGCAGTTCCTCCAATGAAGAACTGTTTTTT,CASSSSNEELFF
TRBJ2-1,.,.,TRBV7-2,TGTGCCAGCACCTACGACCATTACAATGAGCAGTTCTTC,CASTYDHYNEQFF
TRBJ2-7,.,.,TRBV3-1,TGTGCCAGCAGCCAAGTGGATTACGAGCAGTACTTC,CASSQVDYEQYF
TRBJ2-5,TRBD1,few,TRBV20-1,TGCAGTGCTAACCAAATTAAGGGGACAGGGAGGGAGACCCAGTACTTC,CSANQIKGTGRETQYF
TRBJ2-3,.,many,TRBV20-1,TGCAGTGCTCACAGTGAATCTAGCACAGATACGCAGTATTTT,CSAHSESSTDTQYF
TRBJ1-5,.,.,TRBV2,TGTGCCAGCAGTGAATCTGCAGGGACTCTGCCCCAGCATTTT,CASSESAGTLPQHF
TRBJ2-1,.,.,TRBV20-1,TGCAGTGCTCCCCGGACTACCCGTGAGCAGTTCTTC,CSAPRTTREQFF
TRBJ1-2,.,.,TRBV12-3/TRBV12-4,TGTGCCAGCAGCTTAGAGTTGCGGGGCTACACCTTC,CASSLELRGYTF
TRBJ2-1,TRBD2,few,TRBV29-1,TGCAGCGTCGTGGGTGGGAGGGCCTCCTACAATGAGCAGTTCTTC,CSVVGGRASYNEQFF